This TCR beta chain was retrieved from a study of blood T cell repertoires in COVID-19 (dated by TCRdb to 2019 to 2021). Study-wide context: The collaborator samples originated in the United States, Italy and Spain and spanned the acute and convalescent phases of COVID-19. The prospective study material was composed of cDNA or gDNA derived from T cells, B-cell-depleted T cells, or PBMCs. Deeply sampled blood TCRbeta repertoires from subjects exposed to, actively infected with, or recovered from COVID-19 were included in the dataset. A freely available public database, intended as a resource for researchers studying the immune response to SARS-CoV-2, is where the repertoires were released. The samples were drawn from two sources: the first 160 participants of the ongoing ImmuneRACE study, and 950 to 1,500 subjects contributed by 6 global collaborators. Sample metadata almost always included a de-identified subject ID, COVID-19 status, age in years and sex. Where HLA class I and class II types were available, the types were taken from metadata supplied by the sample provider, not from assay-based typing.

Each collaborating institution followed its own protocols to collect whole blood in K2EDTA tubes. For TCRbeta analysis, collaborators shipped samples in one of three forms: frozen whole blood, isolated PBMCs, or DNA extracted from either of those sample types. V drops 4 bases and J drops 0 bases, leaving 7 bases in between. According to the germline V gene, CDR1 reads SNHLY and CDR2 reads FYNNEI. CDR3 length: 15 amino acids, cysteine to phenylalanine. Only the CDR3 DNA stays, 45 bases, in frame from base 1. Overall study outcomes, separate from this receptor: The quantity of clinical and demographic metadata differed by source and by participant and was supplied without curation.

With regard to this clone: The antigen it recognizes is unknown. Base-call qualities are not available, and no considerably larger clone is one nucleotide away.

The immunoSEQ Assay, a bias-controlled multiplex PCR, was used to amplify TCRbeta CDR3 regions from genomic DNA. As for the original processing: Within the assay, amplification of reference gene primers was used to estimate how many nucleated cells each sample contained. Sequence reads were collapsed and filtered to measure the absolute abundance of every unique TCRbeta CDR3 rearrangement. For each sample, productive Simpson clonality was calculated as the square root of Simpson's diversity index over productive rearrangements. TCRdb provides this immuneACCESS table in a form limited to in-frame rearrangements. Some clones are lacking; in checked studies, under half of them reflect an unresolved V gene, and why the rest are absent is not known. Clone size and the V and J calls come from that table; the DNA yielded D and trimming. In this sample the table shows 55,000 to 95,000 clones, about 84% of which occur a single time. 1.8% of the sample comes from the top ten.

Specimen: peripheral blood. The clonotype originates from a woman aged 55-70 years with acute or convalescent COVID-19. Recombination connected TRBV2 to TRBJ2-6; TRBD1 is possibly the D segment (5 matching bases). In nucleotide form, the sequence is TGTGCCAGCAGTGTAGGGGCCTCTGGGGCCAACGTCCTGACTTTC. It is translated as CASSVGASGANVLTF.